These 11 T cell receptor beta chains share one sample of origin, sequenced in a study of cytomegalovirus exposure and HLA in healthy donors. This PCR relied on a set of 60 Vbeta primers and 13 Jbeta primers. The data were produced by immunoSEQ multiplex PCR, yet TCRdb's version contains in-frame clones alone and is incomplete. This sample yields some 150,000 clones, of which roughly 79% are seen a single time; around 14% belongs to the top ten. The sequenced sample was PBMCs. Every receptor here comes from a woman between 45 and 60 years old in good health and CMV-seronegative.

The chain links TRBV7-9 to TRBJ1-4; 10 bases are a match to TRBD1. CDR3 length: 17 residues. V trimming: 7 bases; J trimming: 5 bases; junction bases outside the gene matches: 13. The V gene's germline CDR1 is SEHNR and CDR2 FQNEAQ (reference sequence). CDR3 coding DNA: TGTGCCAGCACCAGAACCTCCTGGGGACAGGGGAATGAAAAACTGTTTTTT. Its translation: CASTRTSWGQGNEKLFF.

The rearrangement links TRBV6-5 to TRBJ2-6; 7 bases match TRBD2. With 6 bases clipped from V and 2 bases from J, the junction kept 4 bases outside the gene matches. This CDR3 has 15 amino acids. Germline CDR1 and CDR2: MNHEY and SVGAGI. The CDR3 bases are TGTGCCAGCAGCCGCGGGACTACTGGGGCCAACGTCCTGACTTTC. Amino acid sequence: CASSRGTTGANVLTF.

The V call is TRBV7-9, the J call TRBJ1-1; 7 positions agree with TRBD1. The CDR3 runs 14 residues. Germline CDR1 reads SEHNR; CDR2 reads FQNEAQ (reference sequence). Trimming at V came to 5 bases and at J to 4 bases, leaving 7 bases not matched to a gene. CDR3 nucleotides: TGTGCCAGCAGCACCACGACAGGGCGCACTGAAGCTTTCTTT. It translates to CASSTTTGRTEAFF.

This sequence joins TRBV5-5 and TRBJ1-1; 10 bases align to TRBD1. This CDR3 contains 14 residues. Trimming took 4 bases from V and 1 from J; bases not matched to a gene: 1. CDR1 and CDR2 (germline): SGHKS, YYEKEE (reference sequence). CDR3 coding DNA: TGTGCCAGCAGCAGGGACAGGGGGAACACTGAAGCTTTCTTT. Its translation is CASSRDRGNTEAFF. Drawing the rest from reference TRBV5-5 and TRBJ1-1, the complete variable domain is DAGVTQSPTHLIKTRGQQVTLRCSPISGHKSVSWYQQVLGQGPQFIFQYYEKEERGRGNFPDRFSARQFPNYSSELNVNALLLGDSALYLCASSRDRGNTEAFFGQGTRLTVV.

This chain's CDR3 is CASSLLFDRGYNSPLHF. The CDR3 coding sequence is TGTGCCAGCAGTTTATTGTTCGACAGGGGGTATAATTCACCCCTCCACTTT. The chain combines TRBV28 with TRBJ1-6; 9 bases are shared with TRBD1. The CDR3 sequence is 17 residues long. Trimming took 1 base from V and 4 from J; bases not matched to a gene: 5. CDR1 and CDR2 from the germline V gene are MDHEN and SYDVKM.

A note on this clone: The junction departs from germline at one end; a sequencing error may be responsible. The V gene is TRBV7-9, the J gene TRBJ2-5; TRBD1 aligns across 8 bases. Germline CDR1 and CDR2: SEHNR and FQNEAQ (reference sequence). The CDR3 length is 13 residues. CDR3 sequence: CSSRSTGDETQYF. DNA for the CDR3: TGTTCCAGCAGGTCGACAGGGGACGAGACCCAGTACTTC. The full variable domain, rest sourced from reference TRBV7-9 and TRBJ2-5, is DTGVSQNPRHKITKRGQNVTFRCDPISEHNRLYWYRQTLGQGPEFLTYFQNEAQLEKSRLLSDRFSAERPKGSFSTLEIQRTEQGDSAMYLCSSRSTGDETQYFGPGTRLLVL.

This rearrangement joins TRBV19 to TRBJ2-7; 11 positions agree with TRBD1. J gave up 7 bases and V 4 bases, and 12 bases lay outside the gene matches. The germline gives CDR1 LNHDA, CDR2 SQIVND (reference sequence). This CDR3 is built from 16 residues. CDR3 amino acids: CASSTRSGTGGLEQYF. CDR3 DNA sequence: TGTGCCAGTAGTACCCGCTCAGGGACAGGGGGTCTGGAGCAGTACTTC.

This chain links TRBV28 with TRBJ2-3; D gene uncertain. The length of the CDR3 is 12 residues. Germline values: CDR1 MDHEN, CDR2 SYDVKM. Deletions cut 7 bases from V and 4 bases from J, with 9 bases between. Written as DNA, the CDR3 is TGTGCCAGCACCCCTCGGGCAGATACGCAGTATTTT. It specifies CASTPRADTQYF.

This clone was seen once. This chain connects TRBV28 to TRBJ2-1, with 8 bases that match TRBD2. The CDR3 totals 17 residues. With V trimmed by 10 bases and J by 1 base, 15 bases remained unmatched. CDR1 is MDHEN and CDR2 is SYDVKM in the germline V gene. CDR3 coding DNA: TGTGCCACCAAGCTTGCCGCAGCGGGAGTGTCCTACAATGAGCAGTTCTTC. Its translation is CATKLAAAGVSYNEQFF.

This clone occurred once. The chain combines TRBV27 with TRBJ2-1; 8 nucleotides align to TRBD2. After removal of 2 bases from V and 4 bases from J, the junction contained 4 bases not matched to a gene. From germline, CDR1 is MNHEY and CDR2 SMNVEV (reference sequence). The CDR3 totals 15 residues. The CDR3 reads CASSLATSGYNEQFF. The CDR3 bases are TGTGCCAGCAGTTTAGCTACTAGCGGATACAATGAGCAGTTCTTC.

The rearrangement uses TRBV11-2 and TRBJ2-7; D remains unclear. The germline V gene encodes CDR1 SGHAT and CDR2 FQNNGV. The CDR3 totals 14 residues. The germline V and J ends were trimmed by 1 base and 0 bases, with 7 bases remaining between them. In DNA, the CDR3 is TGTGCCAGCAGCTTAGCTGGCAGCTCCTACGAGCAGTACTTC. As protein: CASSLAGSSYEQYF.